This TCR beta chain was identified during a study of technical replicates of blood from several donors. Produced via immunoSEQ multiplex PCR; TCRdb's table is partial and in-frame only. There are approximately 99,000 clones in the sample; approximately 96% occur only once, and approximately 0.33% lies in the top ten. The clonotype originates from a human donor in good health. Source material: T cells isolated from PBMCs.

As DNA, the CDR3 is TGTGCCAGCAGCCAAGATCTTAGTTGGGGAACCCAGGGCTACGAGCAGTACTTC. Amino acid sequence: CASSQDLSWGTQGYEQYF. V usage is TRBV4-2 and J usage is TRBJ2-7, with a tentative D call TRBD1 (5 bases). Trimming shortened V by 0 bases and J by 3 bases, and 21 bases separated the two germline ends. The CDR3 runs to 18 residues. Germline V gene lookup returns CDR1 LGHNA and CDR2 YNFKEQ.